The present T cell receptor beta chain was sequenced within a study of T cells in Graves' hyperthyroidism and ophthalmopathy. Broader study findings: Also found in blood were most expanded thyroid clonotypes above 0.001.

Exclusions: uncontrolled infection, other autoimmune disease, pregnancy, lactation. Clinical symptoms, serum thyroxine and TRAb, thyroid ultrasound and orbital computed tomography together formed the diagnostic basis. At least ten counts were recorded for this clonotype. The antigen is not known. TCR beta CDR3 regions were amplified from RNA transcripts. An initial round of RT-PCR targeting the TCR CDR3 relied on the HTBI primer set. TCRdb reprocessed the multiplex PCR reads via MiXCR and lists one record per CDR3 protein. The sample yields roughly 520,000 distinct CDR3 sequences, roughly 25% seen once. Germline values: CDR1 SGHRS, CDR2 YFSETQ. After removal of 3 bases from V and 2 bases from J, the junction contained 10 bases not matched to a gene. The CDR3 contains 16 residues.

Sequencing input: blood. V and J are TRBV5-1 and TRBJ1-1, with 7 bases lining up with TRBD1. The clonotype originates from a woman aged 25 to 39 with Graves' ophthalmopathy. DNA of the CDR3: TGCGCCAGCAGCTCGGGCCAGACAGGGCGAAACACTGAAGCTTTCTTT. It codes for CASSSGQTGRNTEAFF.